This TCR beta chain was profiled in a study of long-term antiretroviral therapy in people with HIV. At survey level, the immunoSEQ assay was run in its v3.0 version. Samples were sequenced targeting roughly 35,000-50,000 T-cell genomes each. Using immunoSEQ multiplex PCR, the repertoire was profiled, and TCRdb retains in-frame clones only, with some absent. This table has tens of thousands of clones, roughly 94% appearing once. Every participant with HIV received treatment in the United States. With regard to this clone: Its target is not known.

General study findings and limits: Regardless of time point, clones expanded before ART dominated the repertoire. Adherence to ART, viral resistance and therapy changes lacked any data.

The CDR3 sequence is 16 residues long. The V end was cut by 4 bases, the J end by 2 bases, with 16 bases between. The germline CDR1 and CDR2 sequences are LNHDA and SQIVND (reference sequence). The chain has TRBV19 and TRBJ2-3, with D maybe TRBD2 (6 bases). The sequence came from a man in his fifties or sixties with HIV. The sample was unsorted PBMCs, taken 5.3 years after starting antiretroviral therapy. The CDR3 DNA sequence: TGTGCCAGTAGTACGTGGGGTAGCGGACACACAGATACGCAGTATTTT. It encodes CASSTWGSGHTDTQYF.